Below are 3 T cell receptor beta chains sequenced from a single sample in a study of shared clonotypes between healthy human individuals. Sequenced by immunoSEQ multiplex PCR; TCRdb stores in-frame clones only, minus some. Of roughly 2 million clones in the sample, roughly 94% are singletons; the top ten hold roughly 0.13%. The sample taken for sequencing was naive CD4+ T cells sorted from blood. Subset meaning: CD45RA+ positively selected. Every receptor here comes from a man in his late teens or twenties in good health.

The V gene is TRBV28, the J gene TRBJ2-7; D is perhaps TRBD2 (5 bases). V lost 7 bases to trimming and J lost 5 bases, with 18 bases between them. The CDR3 length is 14 residues. The germline V gene has CDR1 MDHEN and CDR2 SYDVKM. CDR3 loop: CASTTPGSIHEQYF. The CDR3 DNA reads as TGTGCCAGCACTACACCGGGGTCCATCCACGAGCAGTACTTC.

This rearrangement joins TRBV28 to TRBJ2-5; D is unclear. Germline V gene sequence: CDR1 MDHEN, CDR2 SYDVKM. CDR3 length: 14 residues. V lost 8 bases and J lost 2, with 15 bases in between. The CDR3 reads CASVPDKAQETQYF. CDR3 coding DNA: TGTGCCAGCGTCCCCGACAAGGCTCAAGAGACCCAGTACTTC.

To note about this clone: Other DNA sequences from this sample encode an identical CDR3 as well. The chain is built from TRBV6-1 and TRBJ2-5; TRBD1 matches 9 bases. Germline assignment: CDR1 MNHNS and CDR2 SASEGT. The CDR3 has 13 residues. Losses at the gene ends were 6 bases for V and 1 base for J; bases not matched to a gene: 0. The CDR3 loop reads CASRTGGQETQYF. The DNA of the CDR3 is TGTGCCAGCAGGACAGGGGGCCAAGAGACCCAGTACTTC.